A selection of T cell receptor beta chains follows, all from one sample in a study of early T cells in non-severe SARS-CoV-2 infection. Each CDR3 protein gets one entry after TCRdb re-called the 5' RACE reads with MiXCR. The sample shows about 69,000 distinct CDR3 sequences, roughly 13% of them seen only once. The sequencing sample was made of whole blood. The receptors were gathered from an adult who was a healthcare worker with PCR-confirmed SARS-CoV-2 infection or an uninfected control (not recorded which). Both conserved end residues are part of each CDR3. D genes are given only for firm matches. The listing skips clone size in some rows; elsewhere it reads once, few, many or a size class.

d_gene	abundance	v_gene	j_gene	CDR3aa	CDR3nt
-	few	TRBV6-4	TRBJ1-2	CASSDLSFMGAKFSTNYGYTF	TGTGCCAGCAGTGACCTCTCCTTCATGGGGGCAAAGTTTTCTACTAACTATGGCTACACCTTC
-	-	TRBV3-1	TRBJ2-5	CASSQVWQEETQYF	TGTGCCAGCAGCCAAGTCTGGCAGGAAGAGACCCAGTACTTC
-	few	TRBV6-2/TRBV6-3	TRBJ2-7	CASSPTTSVSSYEQYF	TGTGCCAGCAGCCCCACCACTAGTGTGAGCTCCTACGAGCAGTACTTC
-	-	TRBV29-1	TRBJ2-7	CSVAGVPYEQYF	TGCAGCGTTGCGGGGGTTCCCTACGAGCAGTACTTC
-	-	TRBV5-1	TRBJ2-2	CASSFYTFTGELFF	TGCGCCAGCAGCTTTTACACATTTACCGGGGAGCTGTTTTTT
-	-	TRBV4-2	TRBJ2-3	CASSQDPETRDTQYF	TGTGCCAGCAGCCAAGATCCCGAAACTAGGGATACGCAGTATTTT
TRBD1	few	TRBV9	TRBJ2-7	CASSVSARTGAYEQYF	TGTGCCAGCAGCGTTTCCGCACGGACAGGGGCGTACGAGCAGTACTTC
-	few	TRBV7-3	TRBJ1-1	CAGDKNTEAFF	TGTGCCGGGGACAAGAACACTGAAGCTTTCTTT
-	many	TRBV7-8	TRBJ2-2	CASSLVSANTGELFF	TGTGCCAGCAGCTTAGTATCAGCGAACACCGGGGAGCTGTTTTTT
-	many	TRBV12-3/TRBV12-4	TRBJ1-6	CASSPYNSPLHF	TGTGCCAGCAGCCCTTATAATTCACCCCTCCACTTT
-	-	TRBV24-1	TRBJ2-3	CATSDTTGTDTQYF	TGTGCCACCAGTGATACTACAGGGACAGATACGCAGTATTTT
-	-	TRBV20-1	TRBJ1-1	CSARGWGTEAFF	TGCAGTGCTAGAGGATGGGGCACTGAAGCTTTCTTT
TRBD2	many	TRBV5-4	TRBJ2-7	CASSPGLAGYEQYF	TGTGCCAGCAGCCCGGGACTAGCTGGCTACGAGCAGTACTTC
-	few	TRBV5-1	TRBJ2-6	CASSFFGGQPSGANVLTF	TGCGCCAGCAGCTTCTTCGGGGGACAGCCATCTGGGGCCAACGTCCTGACTTTC
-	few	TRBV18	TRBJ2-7	CASSSVPGQHEQYF	TGTGCCAGCTCATCTGTCCCGGGACAACACGAGCAGTACTTC
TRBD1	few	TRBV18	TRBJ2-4	CASSPRRGQENIQYF	TGTGCCAGCTCACCACGAAGAGGACAGGAAAACATTCAGTACTTC
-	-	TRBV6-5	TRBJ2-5	CASSYSRGIRETQYF	TGTGCCAGCAGTTACTCGAGGGGTATTCGAGAGACCCAGTACTTC
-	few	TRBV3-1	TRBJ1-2	CASSQEGRYGYTF	TGTGCCAGCAGCCAAGAAGGCAGATATGGCTACACCTTC
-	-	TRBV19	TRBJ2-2	CASSRGQLPNTGELFF	TGTGCCAGTAGTAGAGGACAGCTACCGAACACCGGGGAGCTGTTTTTT
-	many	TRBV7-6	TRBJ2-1	CASSVEGGSYNEQFF	TGTGCCAGCAGCGTCGAGGGGGGATCCTACAATGAGCAGTTCTTC
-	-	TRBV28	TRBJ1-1	CASSFYRLNTEAFF	TGTGCCAGCAGTTTCTACAGATTGAACACTGAAGCTTTCTTT
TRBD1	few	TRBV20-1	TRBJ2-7	CSANRDRGPREQYF	TGCAGTGCAAACCGGGACAGGGGACCTCGCGAGCAGTACTTC
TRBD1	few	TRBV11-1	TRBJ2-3	CASSPWDSSTDTQYF	TGTGCCAGCAGCCCATGGGACAGTAGCACAGATACGCAGTATTTT
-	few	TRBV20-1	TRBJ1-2	CSARDTRGYTF	TGCAGTGCTAGAGATACCAGAGGCTACACCTTC
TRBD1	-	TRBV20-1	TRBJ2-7	CSVPGQNSYEQYF	TGCAGTGTCCCGGGACAGAACTCTTACGAGCAGTACTTC
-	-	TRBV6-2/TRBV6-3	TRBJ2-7	CASSLQGYEQYF	TGTGCCAGCAGTCTACAGGGCTACGAGCAGTACTTC
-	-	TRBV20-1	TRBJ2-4	CSARSGYQNIQYF	TGCAGTGCTAGATCGGGGTACCAAAACATTCAGTACTTC
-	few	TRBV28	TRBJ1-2	CASSLSQALGGGYTF	TGTGCCAGCAGTTTATCCCAGGCCCTTGGTGGGGGCTACACCTTC
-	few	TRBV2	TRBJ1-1	CASSAGGGTEAFF	TGTGCCAGCAGCGCAGGTGGGGGAACTGAAGCTTTCTTT
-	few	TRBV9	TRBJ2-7	CASSVGPNSYEQYF	TGTGCCAGCAGCGTAGGACCTAACTCCTACGAGCAGTACTTC
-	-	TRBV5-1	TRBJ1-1	CASSVTGHNTEAFF	TGCGCCAGCAGCGTTACAGGGCATAACACTGAAGCTTTCTTT
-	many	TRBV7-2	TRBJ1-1	CASRDYTEAFF	TGTGCCAGCAGAGACTACACTGAAGCTTTCTTT
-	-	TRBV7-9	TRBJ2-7	CASSLVGEGDAVIF	TGTGCCAGCAGCCTAGTGGGAGAGGGGGACGCCGTTATCTTC
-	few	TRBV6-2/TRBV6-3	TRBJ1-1	CASSYRRGGGLTEAFF	TGTGCCAGCAGTTACCGGAGGGGAGGGGGTCTCACTGAAGCTTTCTTT
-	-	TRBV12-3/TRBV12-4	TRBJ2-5	CASSLEGDGFETQYF	TGTGCCAGCAGCCTTGAGGGCGATGGCTTCGAGACCCAGTACTTC
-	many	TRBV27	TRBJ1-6	CASSLLQNNSPLHF	TGTGCCAGCAGTCTTTTACAGAATAATTCACCCCTCCACTTT
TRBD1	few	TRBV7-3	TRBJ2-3	CASRDLGQITDTQYF	TGTGCCAGCAGGGATTTGGGACAGATCACAGATACGCAGTATTTT
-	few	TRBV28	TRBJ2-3	CASSFEGFGYF	TGTGCCAGCAGTTTTGAAGGGTTTGGGTATTTT
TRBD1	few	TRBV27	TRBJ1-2	CASSSQGADYGYTF	TGTGCCAGCAGTTCGCAGGGGGCGGACTATGGCTACACCTTC
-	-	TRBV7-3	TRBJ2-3	CASSLAGAITDTQYF	TGTGCCAGCAGCTTAGCGGGGGCCATTACAGATACGCAGTATTTT
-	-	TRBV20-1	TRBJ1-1	CSARGLRAGYTEAFF	TGCAGTGCTAGAGGCCTACGGGCAGGGTACACTGAAGCTTTCTTT
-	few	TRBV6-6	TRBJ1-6	CASRKGNNSPLPF	TGTGCCAGCAGAAAGGGAAATAATTCACCCCTCCCTTTT
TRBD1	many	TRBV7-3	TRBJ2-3	CASSPTGGLAGDTQYF	TGTGCCAGCAGCCCGACAGGGGGGTTGGCTGGAGATACGCAGTATTTT
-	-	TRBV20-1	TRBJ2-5	CSARDLAELQETQYF	TGCAGTGCTAGAGATCTCGCTGAACTCCAAGAGACCCAGTACTTC
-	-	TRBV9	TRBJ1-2	CASSPEARQGISDTF	TGTGCCAGCAGCCCAGAGGCCCGGCAGGGTATTTCGGACACCTTC
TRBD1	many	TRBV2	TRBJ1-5	CASSSGQGWGQPQHF	TGTGCCAGCAGTTCGGGACAGGGGTGGGGTCAGCCCCAGCATTTT
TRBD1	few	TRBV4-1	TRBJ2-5	CASSQGDRGVETQYF	TGCGCCAGCAGCCAAGGAGACAGGGGGGTAGAGACCCAGTACTTC
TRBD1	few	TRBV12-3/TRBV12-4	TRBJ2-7	CASSLGQEALSYEQYF	TGTGCCAGCAGTCTAGGACAGGAAGCCTTATCGTACGAGCAGTACTTC
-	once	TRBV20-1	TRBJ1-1	CSASYGVQNTEAFF	TGCAGTGCCAGCTATGGCGTACAAAACACTGAAGCTTTCTTT
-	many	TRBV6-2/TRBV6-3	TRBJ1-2	CASTRQDSGYTF	TGTGCCAGCACAAGACAGGACAGCGGCTACACCTTC
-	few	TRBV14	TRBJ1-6	CASSPEAGWNSPLHF	TGTGCCAGCAGCCCCGAGGCAGGGTGGAATTCACCCCTCCACTTT